Below are 22 T cell receptor beta chains sequenced from a single sample in a study of cytomegalovirus exposure and HLA in healthy donors. Researchers ran the PCR with 60 Vbeta and 13 Jbeta primers. The method was immunoSEQ multiplex PCR; TCRdb's version includes in-frame clones alone and lacks a portion of them. The sample consists of 85,000 to 130,000 clones, around 75% of them appearing once. Input material: PBMCs. Receptors originate from a woman between 18 and 29 years old in good health and CMV-seropositive.

V gene TRBV6-1 combines with J gene TRBJ1-3, with 8 bases fitting TRBD1. The V segment lost 4 bases and the J segment 5 bases; nucleotides outside the gene matches: 10. Germline V CDR1 and CDR2: MNHNS, SASEGT. The CDR3 covers 16 residues. This CDR3 reads CASSGRTGFGRNTIYF. CDR3 sequence (DNA): TGTGCCAGCAGTGGGAGGACAGGGTTTGGTAGAAACACCATATATTTT.

Remarks on this clone: The junction departs from germline at one end; a sequencing error may be responsible. The gene calls are TRBV11-2 and TRBJ2-7, with TRBD1 matching 9 bases. The CDR3 is made up of 14 amino acids. From germline, CDR1 is SGHAT and CDR2 FQNNGV. This CDR3 reads CASSPIPGTGTLRF. In DNA, the CDR3 is TGTGCCAGCAGCCCCATCCCCGGGACAGGGACCCTACGCTTC. Full variable domain (outside the CDR3, taken from reference TRBV11-2 and TRBJ2-7): EAGVAQSPRYKIIEKRQSVAFWCNPISGHATLYWYQQILGQGPKLLIQFQNNGVVDDSQLPKDRFSAERLKGVDSTLKIQPAKLEDSAVYLCASSPIPGTGTLRFGPGTRLTVT.

Comment on this clone: Other nucleotide sequences in the sample specify the same CDR3. The chain couples TRBV11-2 to TRBJ1-1, with a possible D match to TRBD1 (6 bases). V dropped 1 base and J dropped 1 base, with 7 bases sitting between them. Germline V gives CDR1 SGHAT, CDR2 FQNNGV. There are 14 residues in the CDR3. The CDR3 DNA reads as TGTGCCAGCAGCTTAGTGGGACAGAACACTGAAGCTTTCTTT. This encodes CASSLVGQNTEAFF. The full variable domain, completed using reference TRBV11-2 and TRBJ1-1, is EAGVAQSPRYKIIEKRQSVAFWCNPISGHATLYWYQQILGQGPKLLIQFQNNGVVDDSQLPKDRFSAERLKGVDSTLKIQPAKLEDSAVYLCASSLVGQNTEAFFGQGTRLTVV.

With respect to this clone: Sequence at one end of the junction differs from germline and may be a read error. The J gene is TRBJ2-5, the V gene TRBV29-1; D unclear. The CDR3 totals 10 residues. Germline CDR1 and CDR2: SQVTM and ANQGSEA. CDR3 DNA sequence: TGCAGCGTGGCCAAAGAGGCCCAGTACTTC. This codes for CSVAKEAQYF.

J is TRBJ2-1 and V is TRBV28; tentative D call: TRBD2 (5 bases). The V gene lost 5 bases and the J gene lost 8 bases, with 13 bases spanning the gap. In germline, CDR1 is MDHEN, CDR2 SYDVKM. The CDR3 spans 13 residues. CDR3 sequence reads: CASSRGGGDEQFF. The CDR3 coding sequence is TGTGCCAGCAGTCGAGGAGGTGGAGATGAGCAGTTCTTC.

In its sample, this clone was seen once. J is TRBJ1-3 and V is TRBV4-3; no reliable D call. The CDR3 sequence is 15 residues long. Deletions cut 0 bases from V and 4 bases from J, with 10 bases between. Germline-derived CDR1 and CDR2 are LGHNA and YSLEER. CDR3 loop: CASSQETLSGNTIYF. Here the CDR3 DNA reads TGCGCCAGCAGCCAAGAGACACTCTCGGGAAACACCATATATTTT.

V is TRBV13 and J is TRBJ2-2; 7 bases are shared with TRBD2. CDR1 is PRHDT, CDR2 FYEKMQ, per germline (reference sequence). With 2 bases clipped from V and 5 bases from J, the junction kept 2 bases outside the gene matches. The CDR3 contains 14 residues. CDR3 amino acids: CASSLHGGTGELFF. CDR3 coding DNA: TGTGCCAGCAGCTTACACGGGGGGACCGGGGAGCTGTTTTTT.

The chain is built from TRBV28 and TRBJ2-7; 9 nucleotides agree with TRBD2. V gave up 6 bases and J gave up 1 base; unmatched junction bases: 10. The CDR3 spans 16 residues. Germline lookup yields CDR1 MDHEN and CDR2 SYDVKM. The CDR3 sequence is CASRASGTLTSYEQYF. The CDR3 coding sequence is TGTGCCAGCAGGGCTAGCGGGACTCTGACTTCCTACGAGCAGTACTTC. The full variable domain, in which reference TRBV28 and TRBJ2-7 provide the parts outside the CDR3, is DVKVTQSSRYLVKRTGEKVFLECVQDMDHENMFWYRQDPGLGLRLIYFSYDVKMKEKGDIPEGYSVSREKKERFSLILESASTNQTSMYLCASRASGTLTSYEQYFGPGTRLTVT.

The J gene is TRBJ2-2, the V gene TRBV14; 7 bases are shared with TRBD1. The CDR3 extends over 12 amino acids. Germline CDR1 reads SGHDN; CDR2 reads FVKESK. The V gene end was trimmed by 6 bases and the J gene end by 9 bases; junction bases not matched to a gene: 4. The CDR3 coding sequence is TGTGCCAGCAGTCGACAGGGCCGGGAGCTGTTTTTT. The encoded protein is CASSRQGRELFF.

The sample holds a few counts of this clone. The V gene is TRBV4-2, the J gene TRBJ1-2; TRBD1 matches 8 bases. With 0 bases clipped from V and 7 bases from J, the junction kept 13 bases outside the gene matches. Per the germline V gene, CDR1 is LGHNA and CDR2 is YNFKEQ. CDR3 length equals 17 residues. The CDR3, as DNA: TGTGCCAGCAGCCAAGATCTCGCAGGGGGCGCGACTACTGGCTACACCTTC. The encoded protein is CASSQDLAGGATTGYTF.

V is TRBV9 and J is TRBJ1-1; no clear D gene. CDR1 is SGDLS and CDR2 is YYNGEE in the germline V gene. The CDR3 length is 16 residues. Trimming shortened V by 0 bases and J by 2 bases, and 14 bases separated the two germline ends. CDR3 amino acids: CASSVGDGRSNTEAFF. CDR3 DNA: TGTGCCAGCAGCGTAGGTGATGGCAGAAGTAACACTGAAGCTTTCTTT.

The chain recombines TRBV27 with TRBJ1-5, with a possible D match to TRBD1 (5 bases). Germline V gene sequence: CDR1 MNHEY, CDR2 SMNVEV (reference sequence). The V and J ends lost 3 bases and 1 base respectively, with 10 bases between them. CDR3 size: 15 residues. CDR3: CASSFASGSNQPQHF. The DNA for the CDR3 is TGTGCCAGCAGTTTTGCCTCAGGGAGCAATCAGCCCCAGCATTTT.

This rearrangement joins TRBV23-1 to TRBJ1-1; the match to TRBD1 covers 7 bases. TRBV23-1 is known as an ORF, though its function is uncertain. This CDR3 has 14 amino acids. The V segment lost 6 bases and the J segment 1 base; nucleotides outside the gene matches: 5. CDR3 coding DNA: TGCGCCAGCAGCGACAGGGAAACGAACACTGAAGCTTTCTTT. This gives the protein CASSDRETNTEAFF.

The chain has TRBV5-1 and TRBJ2-1, with 8 bases identical to TRBD2. V dropped 0 bases and J dropped 7; count of bases not matched to a gene: 18. The V gene's germline CDR1 is SGHRS and CDR2 YFSETQ. This CDR3 region has 19 residues. CDR3 region: CASSLAIPTQGLAGNEQFF. The CDR3 DNA is TGCGCCAGCAGCTTGGCCATACCAACCCAAGGACTAGCAGGAAATGAGCAGTTCTTC.

This sequence joins TRBV27 and TRBJ2-2, with 9 bases matching TRBD2. Germline-derived CDR1 and CDR2 are MNHEY and SMNVEV (reference sequence). The length of the CDR3 is 15 residues. V trimming: 6 bases; J trimming: 4 bases; junction bases outside the gene matches: 6. The CDR3 region is CASSISGSATGELFF. CDR3 coding DNA: TGTGCCAGCAGCATTAGCGGGAGTGCCACCGGGGAGCTGTTTTTT.

The V and J genes are TRBV27 and TRBJ2-6; 8 bases agree with TRBD1. Germline values: CDR1 MNHEY, CDR2 SMNVEV (reference sequence). CDR3 length equals 16 residues. V lost 5 bases to trimming and J lost 5 bases; unmatched junction nucleotides: 8. The CDR3 sequence is CASSPDTGGRANVLTF. Here the CDR3 DNA reads TGTGCCAGCAGTCCGGATACAGGGGGAAGGGCCAACGTCCTGACTTTC.

This sequence joins TRBV10-3 and TRBJ2-7; D gene uncertain. Trimming left V 3 bases short and J 2 bases short, with 11 bases between. The CDR3 is 14 amino acids. CDR1 and CDR2 (germline): ENHRY, SYGVKD. Here the CDR3 DNA reads TGTGCCATCAGTGATAACAACAGCCCCTACGAGCAGTACTTC. Amino acids: CAISDNNSPYEQYF.

This chain uses TRBV27 with TRBJ2-3; 14 nucleotides align to TRBD2. Unmatched junction bases numbered 4, after V lost 5 bases and J lost 6 bases. CDR1 is MNHEY and CDR2 is SMNVEV in the germline V gene (reference sequence). The CDR3 length is 15 residues. The CDR3 nucleotides are TGTGCCAGCAGTAGACTAGCGGGAGGGCCGGATACGCAGTATTTT. Translation gives CASSRLAGGPDTQYF.

The chain is built from TRBV30 and TRBJ2-7; 7 positions match TRBD1. Germline values: CDR1 GTSNPN, CDR2 SVGIG (reference sequence). The ends lost 2 bases at V and 7 bases at J; junction bases unmatched: 5. This CDR3 region has 12 residues. For the CDR3, the DNA is TGTGCCTGGAGTTCCCAGGGGGTTGAGCAGTACTTC. Its translation: CAWSSQGVEQYF. The full variable domain, rest sourced from reference TRBV30 and TRBJ2-7, is SQTIHQWPATLVQPVGSPLSLECTVEGTSNPNLYWYRQAAGRGLQLLFYSVGIGQISSEVPQNLSASRPQDRQFILSSKKLLLSDSGFYLCAWSSQGVEQYFGPGTRLTVT.

This clone was observed once. The chain couples TRBV30 to TRBJ2-2, with 11 nucleotides matching TRBD2. Germline-derived CDR1 and CDR2 are GTSNPN and SVGIG (reference sequence). The V gene end was trimmed by 3 bases and the J gene end by 7 bases; junction bases not matched to a gene: 7. There are 15 residues in the CDR3. CDR3 coding DNA: TGTGCCTGGAGCCGGGTAGCGGGAGGGGTCGGGGAGCTGTTTTTT. Translation: CAWSRVAGGVGELFF.

This CDR3 is CATNREDTQYF. CDR3 DNA: TGTGCCACCAATCGGGAAGATACGCAGTATTTT. V and J are TRBV10-3 and TRBJ2-3; possible D gene TRBD2, 5 bases. Trimming took 10 bases from V and 5 from J, leaving 10 bases between them. This CDR3 is built from 11 residues. Per germline, CDR1 ENHRY and CDR2 SYGVKD.

The chain joins TRBV25-1 to TRBJ2-3, with D tentatively TRBD1 (6 bases). The CDR3 has 13 residues. CDR1 MGHDK and CDR2 SYGVNS come from the germline V gene. V lost 3 bases and J 5 bases, leaving 9 bases between the germline ends. The CDR3 sequence is CASSEHREDTQYF. The CDR3 nucleotides are TGTGCCAGCAGTGAGCACAGGGAAGATACGCAGTATTTT.